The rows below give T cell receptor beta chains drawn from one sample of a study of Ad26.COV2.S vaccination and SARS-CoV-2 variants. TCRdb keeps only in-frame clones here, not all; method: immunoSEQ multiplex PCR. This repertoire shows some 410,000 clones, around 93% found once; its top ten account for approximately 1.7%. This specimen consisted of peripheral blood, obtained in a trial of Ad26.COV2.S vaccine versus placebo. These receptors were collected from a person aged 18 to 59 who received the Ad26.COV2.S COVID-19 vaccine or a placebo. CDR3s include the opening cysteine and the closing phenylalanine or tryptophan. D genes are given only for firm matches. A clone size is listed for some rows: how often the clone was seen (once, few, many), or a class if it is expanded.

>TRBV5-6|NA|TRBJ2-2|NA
TGTGCCAGCAGCCCCCCTCTGGGGGCCATTACCGGGGAGCTGTTTTTT
CASSPPLGAITGELFF
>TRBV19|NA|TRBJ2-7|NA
TGTGCCAGTAGCCCGGGGGACACCTACGAGCAGTACTTC
CASSPGDTYEQYF
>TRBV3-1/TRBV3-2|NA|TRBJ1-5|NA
TGTGCCAGCAGCCAAGATCTACGCGGGGTTGGGAATCAGCCCCAGCATTTT
CASSQDLRGVGNQPQHF
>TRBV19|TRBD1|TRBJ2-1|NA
TGTGCCACGGGACAGGGCTACAATGAGCAGTTCTTC
CATGQGYNEQFF
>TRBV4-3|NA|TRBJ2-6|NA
TGCGCCAGCAGCCAGACCCGACAGAACTCTGGGGCCAACGTCCTGACTTTC
CASSQTRQNSGANVLTF
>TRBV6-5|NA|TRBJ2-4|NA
TGTGCCAGCAGTTATACTGACGGGTCAAACATTCAGTACTTC
CASSYTDGSNIQYF
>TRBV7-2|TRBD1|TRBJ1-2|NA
TGTGCCAGCAGCTTACCCGGGACAGCAACCTATGGCTACACCTTC
CASSLPGTATYGYTF
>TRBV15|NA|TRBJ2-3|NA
TGTGCCACCAGCAGAGATACCCGTAGGGATACGCAGTATTTT
CATSRDTRRDTQYF
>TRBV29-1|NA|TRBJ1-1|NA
TGCAGCGTTAGGACAGTAACGAACACTGAAGCTTTCTTT
CSVRTVTNTEAFF
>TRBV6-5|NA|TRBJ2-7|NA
TGTGCCAGTATATCGCTGTGGGGCGCCTACGAGCAGTACTTC
CASISLWGAYEQYF
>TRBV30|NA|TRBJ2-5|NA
TGTGCCTGGGGGGACCTGTGGGAGACCCAGTACTTC
CAWGDLWETQYF
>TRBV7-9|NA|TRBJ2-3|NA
TGTGCCAGCAGCTTCCCCGCGACAGCAGTCACAGATACGCAGTATTTT
CASSFPATAVTDTQYF
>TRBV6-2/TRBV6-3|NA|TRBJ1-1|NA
TGTGCCAGCAGTACCACAGGGATTTACACTGAAGCTTTCTTT
CASSTTGIYTEAFF
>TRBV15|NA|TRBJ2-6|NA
TGTGCCACCAGCAGAGGAGACAGGTCTTCTGGGGCCAACGTCCTGACTTTC
CATSRGDRSSGANVLTF
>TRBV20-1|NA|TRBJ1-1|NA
TGCAGTGCTAGGGGGACTGAAGCTTTCTTT
CSARGTEAFF
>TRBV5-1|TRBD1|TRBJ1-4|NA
TGCGCCAGCAGATTGGACAGGGAGGATGAAAAACTGTTTTTT
CASRLDREDEKLFF
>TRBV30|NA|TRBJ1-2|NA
TGTGCCTGGAGTCTGGGGGGTGTAGAGGGCTACACCTTC
CAWSLGGVEGYTF
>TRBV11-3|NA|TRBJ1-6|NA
TGTGCCAGCAGCTTAGACAGGGATTCACCCCTCCACTTT
CASSLDRDSPLHF
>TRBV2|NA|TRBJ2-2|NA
TGTGCCAGCAGTGGAAAAGCTAAGAACACCGGGGAGCTGTTTTTT
CASSGKAKNTGELFF
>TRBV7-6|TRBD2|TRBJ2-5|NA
TGTGCCAGCAGCTCCGGGACTAGCGGGGGGACCCTAGAGACCCAGTACTTC
CASSSGTSGGTLETQYF
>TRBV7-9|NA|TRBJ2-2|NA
TGTGCCAGCAACCTGCTTACACTGGATCGCGGGGAGCTGTTTTTT
CASNLLTLDRGELFF
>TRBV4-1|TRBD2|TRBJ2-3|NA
TGCGCCAGCAGCCCCGGACTAGCGGGGGTTTCCCGCACAGATACGCAGTATTTT
CASSPGLAGVSRTDTQYF
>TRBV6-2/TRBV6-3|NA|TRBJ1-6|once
TGTGCCAGCAGTTACTCTGGACAAAATAATTCACCCCTCCACTTT
CASSYSGQNNSPLHF
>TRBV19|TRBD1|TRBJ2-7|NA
TGTGCCAGTAGTATCGGGACAGGCGAACCCTACGAGCAGTACTTC
CASSIGTGEPYEQYF
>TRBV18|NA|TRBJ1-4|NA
TGTGCCAGCTCACCACGGCGCGATGAAAAACTGTTTTTT
CASSPRRDEKLFF
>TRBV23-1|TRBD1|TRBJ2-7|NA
TGCGCCAGCAGTCCCTTCAGGACAGGGAAGTCCTACGAGCAGTACTTC
CASSPFRTGKSYEQYF
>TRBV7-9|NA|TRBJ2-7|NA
TGTGCCAGCAGCTTAAGTTTTACAAAAACGAACTACGAGCAGTACTTC
CASSLSFTKTNYEQYF